The clone carrying this T cell receptor beta chain was observed a handful of times. The sample is drawn from a study of cytomegalovirus exposure and HLA in healthy donors. Whole-study context: Approximately 190 million T cells yielded 100 million or so unique TCR beta sequences, as an earlier analysis found.

The primer mix had 60 Vbeta and 13 Jbeta primers. Clones were sequenced by immunoSEQ multiplex PCR, and TCRdb holds only the in-frame ones, with some missing. The table includes 130,000 or so clones, over 8% detected once. V was pared by 7 bases and J by 3 bases, with 7 bases between. This CDR3 region has 11 residues. Germline CDR1 reads MNHNS; CDR2 reads SASEGT. The gene calls are TRBV6-1 and TRBJ2-7; D gene unclear. This receptor was obtained from a man between 40 and 49 years old in good health and CMV-seronegative. Source material: PBMCs. The CDR3 region is CASKAGYEQYF. The CDR3 DNA reads as TGTGCCAGCAAAGCAGGCTACGAGCAGTACTTC.